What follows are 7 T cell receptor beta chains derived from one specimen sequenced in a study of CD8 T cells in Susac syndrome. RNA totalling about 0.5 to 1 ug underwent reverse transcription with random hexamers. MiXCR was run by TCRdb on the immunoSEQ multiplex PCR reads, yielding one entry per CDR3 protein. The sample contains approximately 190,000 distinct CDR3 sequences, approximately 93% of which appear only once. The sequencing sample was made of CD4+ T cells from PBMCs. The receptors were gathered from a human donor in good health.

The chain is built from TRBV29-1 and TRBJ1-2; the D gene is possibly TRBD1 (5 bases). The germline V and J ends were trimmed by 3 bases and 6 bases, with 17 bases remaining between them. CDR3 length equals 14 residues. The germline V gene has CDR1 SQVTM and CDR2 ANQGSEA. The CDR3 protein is CSVDGLVRAHGYTF. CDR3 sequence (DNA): TGCAGCGTTGATGGGCTCGTCAGGGCCCATGGCTACACCTTC.

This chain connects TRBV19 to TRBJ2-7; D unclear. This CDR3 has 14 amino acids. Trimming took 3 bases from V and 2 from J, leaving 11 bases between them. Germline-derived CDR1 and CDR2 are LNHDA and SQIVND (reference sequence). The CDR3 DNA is TGTGCCAGTAGTATCGGAAGATCTCCCTACGAGCAGTACTTC. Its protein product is CASSIGRSPYEQYF. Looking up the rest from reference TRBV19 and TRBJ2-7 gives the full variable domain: DGGITQSPKYLFRKEGQNVTLSCEQNLNHDAMYWYRQDPGQGLRLIYYSQIVNDFQKGDIAEGYSVSREKKESFPLTVTSAQKNPTAFYLCASSIGRSPYEQYFGPGTRLTVT.

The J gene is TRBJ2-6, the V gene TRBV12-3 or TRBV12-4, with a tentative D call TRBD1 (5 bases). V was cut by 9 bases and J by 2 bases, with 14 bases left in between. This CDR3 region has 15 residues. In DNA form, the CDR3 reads TGTGCCAGTCGAACCCCAGGGACTGGGGCCAACGTCCTGACTTTC. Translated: CASRTPGTGANVLTF.

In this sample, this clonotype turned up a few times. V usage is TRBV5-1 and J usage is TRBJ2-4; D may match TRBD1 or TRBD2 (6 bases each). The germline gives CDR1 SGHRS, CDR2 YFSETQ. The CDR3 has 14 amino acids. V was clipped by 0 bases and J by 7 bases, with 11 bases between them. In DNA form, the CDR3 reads TGCGCCAGCAGCTTGGCTGGGGGGCAGAACATTCAGTACTTC. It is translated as CASSLAGGQNIQYF.

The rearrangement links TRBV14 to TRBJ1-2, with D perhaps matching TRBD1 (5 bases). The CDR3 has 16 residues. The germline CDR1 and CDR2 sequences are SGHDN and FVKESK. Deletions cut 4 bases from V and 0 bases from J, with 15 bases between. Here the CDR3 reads CASSPKVGATNYGYTF. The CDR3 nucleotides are TGTGCCAGCAGCCCGAAGGTCGGGGCAACTAACTATGGCTACACCTTC.

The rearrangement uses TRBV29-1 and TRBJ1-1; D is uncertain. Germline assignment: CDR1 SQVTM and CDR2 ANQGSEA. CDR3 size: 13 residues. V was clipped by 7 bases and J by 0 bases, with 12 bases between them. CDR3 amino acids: CSGAQRMNTEAFF. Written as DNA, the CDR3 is TGCAGCGGGGCACAGAGAATGAACACTGAAGCTTTCTTT. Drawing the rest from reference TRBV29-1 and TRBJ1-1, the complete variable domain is SAVISQKPSRDICQRGTSLTIQCQVDSQVTMMFWYRQQPGQSLTLIATANQGSEATYESGFVIDKFPISRPNLTFSTLTVSNMSPEDSSIYLCSGAQRMNTEAFFGQGTRLTVV.

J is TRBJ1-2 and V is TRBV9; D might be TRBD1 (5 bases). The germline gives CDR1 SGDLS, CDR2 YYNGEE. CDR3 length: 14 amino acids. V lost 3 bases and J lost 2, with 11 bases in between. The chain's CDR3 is CASSAGGGNYGYTF. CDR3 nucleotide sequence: TGTGCCAGCAGCGCCGGGGGAGGGAACTATGGCTACACCTTC.